This T cell receptor (beta chain) was recovered during a study of CD8 T cells in ankylosing spondylitis. TCRdb processed the 5' RACE reads anew with MiXCR; each CDR3 protein has one entry. The sample holds 150,000 to 200,000 distinct CDR3 sequences; approximately 32% are singletons and the top ten take about 5.5%. Germline trimming cut 9 bases from V and 1 base from J; bases unmatched to any gene: 5. The CDR3 loop spans 14 amino acids. Germline V lookup: CDR1 MGHDK, CDR2 SYGVNS. The sequencing input was synovial fluid, either unsorted or a sorted T cell fraction (not recorded which). The J gene is TRBJ1-5, the V gene TRBV25-1, with TRBD1 matching 8 bases. The receptor was derived from a male donor with ankylosing spondylitis. CDR3 nucleotide sequence: TGTGCCAGACGGGCAGGGGGCAGCAATCAGCCCCAGCATTTT. Translation: CARRAGGSNQPQHF.